These 22 T cell receptor beta chains originate from one sample sequenced in a study of Ad26.COV2.S vaccination and SARS-CoV-2 variants. Clones were sequenced by immunoSEQ multiplex PCR, and TCRdb holds only the in-frame ones, with some missing. The repertoire includes some 400,000 clones, over 75% of them detected once, and approximately 1.9% sits in the top ten. Treatment defined: some 19 received Ad26.COV2.S at low or high dose, single or two shots; about 5 received placebo; per-sample allocation not given. Samples were taken on day 63 after the first vaccine or placebo injection. The sequencing here drew on peripheral blood, taken in a trial of Ad26.COV2.S vaccine versus placebo. Receptors were obtained from a person aged 18-60 years who received the Ad26.COV2.S COVID-19 vaccine or a placebo.

The rearrangement uses TRBV6-5 and TRBJ2-4; TRBD1 might be the D (6 bases). The CDR3 loop spans 14 amino acids. V gave up 2 bases and J gave up 7 bases, with 12 bases separating them. Germline V gene data show CDR1 as MNHEY and CDR2 as SVGAGI. DNA of the CDR3: TGTGCCAGCAGTTACACCGGGACATCGAACATTCAGTACTTC. As protein: CASSYTGTSNIQYF.

The chain combines TRBV27 with TRBJ2-7; D unclear. V was shortened by 6 bases and J by 2 bases, with 8 bases between the two germline ends. This CDR3 is 12 amino acids long. The germline V gene has CDR1 MNHEY and CDR2 SMNVEV (reference sequence). CDR3 sequence: CASSQSPYEQYF. In DNA, the CDR3 is TGTGCCAGCAGCCAATCCCCCTACGAGCAGTACTTC.

This rearrangement joins TRBV18 to TRBJ2-1, with D possibly being TRBD2 (5 bases). Germline-derived CDR1 and CDR2 are KGHSH and LQKENI. The germline V and J ends were trimmed by 3 bases and 6 bases, with 9 bases remaining between them. This CDR3 is 13 amino acids long. CDR3 coding DNA: TGTGCCAGCTCACCGTCTAGCATCAATGAGCAGTTCTTC. Residues: CASSPSSINEQFF.

The gene calls are TRBV4-1 and TRBJ2-7, with D unclear. This CDR3 comprises 14 residues. Looked up from germline, CDR1 is MGHRA and CDR2 is YSYEKL. V lost 0 bases to trimming and J lost 1 base, with 7 bases between them. CDR3 nucleotide sequence: TGCGCCAGCAGCCAAGATCAGGATTCCTACGAGCAGTACTTC. Its protein product is CASSQDQDSYEQYF.

The J gene is TRBJ1-2, the V gene TRBV2; D uncertain. Looked up from germline, CDR1 is SNHLY and CDR2 is FYNNEI. Trimming cost V 6 bases and J 0 bases, with 11 bases left between them. The CDR3 has 14 residues. The CDR3 is CASRKDGPNYGYTF. In nucleotides, the CDR3 is TGTGCCAGCAGAAAGGACGGACCTAACTATGGCTACACCTTC.

V gene TRBV5-8 combines with J gene TRBJ1-1, with TRBD1 identical over 8 bases. V shed 2 bases and J 0 bases; nucleotides not matched to a gene: 3. The CDR3 has 15 amino acids. Germline V gene lookup returns CDR1 SGHTS and CDR2 YDEGEE. This CDR3 reads CASSLRTGMNTEAFF. The CDR3 DNA is TGTGCCAGCAGCTTAAGGACAGGGATGAACACTGAAGCTTTCTTT.

The V call is TRBV5-5, the J call TRBJ2-7; D is unresolved. The V gene lost 0 bases and the J gene lost 7 bases, with 5 bases spanning the gap. The germline gives CDR1 SGHKS, CDR2 YYEKEE (reference sequence). CDR3 length equals 11 residues. CDR3 nucleotide sequence: TGTGCCAGCAGCTTGGTTTCGGAGCAGTACTTC. Translated, it gives CASSLVSEQYF. Using reference TRBV5-5 and TRBJ2-7 for the parts outside the CDR3, the full variable domain is DAGVTQSPTHLIKTRGQQVTLRCSPISGHKSVSWYQQVLGQGPQFIFQYYEKEERGRGNFPDRFSARQFPNYSSELNVNALLLGDSALYLCASSLVSEQYFGPGTRLTVT.

On this clone itself: The sample carries other DNA sequences with the same CDR3. The chain combines TRBV2 with TRBJ2-7; D gene uncertain. Trimming removed 2 bases at V and 3 bases at J, with 8 bases between. CDR1 SNHLY and CDR2 FYNNEI come from the germline V gene. The CDR3 is 13 residues long. The DNA of the CDR3 is TGTGCCAGCAGTGAATCCCCCAGCTACGAGCAGTACTTC. It is translated as CASSESPSYEQYF.

The CDR3 region has the DNA TGTGCCTGTCTATTAGCCACCGGGGAGCTGTTTTTT. This gives the protein CACLLATGELFF. The chain recombines TRBV30 with TRBJ2-2; no reliable D call. In germline, CDR1 is GTSNPN, CDR2 SVGIG (reference sequence). CDR3 length: 12 amino acids. V was trimmed by 6 bases and J by 4 bases, leaving 9 bases between them. The full variable domain, its missing parts supplied by reference TRBV30 and TRBJ2-2, is SQTIHQWPATLVQPVGSPLSLECTVEGTSNPNLYWYRQAAGRGLQLLFYSVGIGQISSEVPQNLSASRPQDRQFILSSKKLLLSDSGFYLCACLLATGELFFGEGSRLTVL.

The chain uses TRBV28 and TRBJ1-1; TRBD1 agrees at 7 bases. V shed 7 bases and J 9 bases; nucleotides not matched to a gene: 11. Per germline, CDR1 MDHEN and CDR2 SYDVKM. The CDR3 is made up of 13 amino acids. The CDR3 is CASMGPGGSQAFF. The CDR3 region has the DNA TGTGCCAGCATGGGTCCAGGGGGTTCCCAAGCTTTCTTT.

A single count supports this clone. V and J are TRBV19 and TRBJ2-3; D perhaps matches TRBD1 (5 bases). The V gene's germline CDR1 is LNHDA and CDR2 SQIVND (reference sequence). Trimming took off 1 base at V and 6 bases at J, with 11 bases between the two ends. This CDR3 spans 14 amino acids. The CDR3 loop is CASSIGYRSDTQYF. CDR3 in DNA: TGTGCCAGTAGTATAGGGTACAGGTCCGATACGCAGTATTTT.

V and J are TRBV18 and TRBJ2-7, with D uncertain. V dropped 2 bases and J dropped 0 bases, with 11 bases sitting between them. This CDR3 spans 15 amino acids. The germline V gene has CDR1 KGHSH and CDR2 LQKENI. CDR3 nucleotides: TGTGCCAGCTCACCATCGCCAGGTTTCTCCTACGAGCAGTACTTC. Translation gives CASSPSPGFSYEQYF. Full variable domain (missing parts from reference TRBV18 and TRBJ2-7): NAGVMQNPRHLVRRRGQEARLRCSPMKGHSHVYWYRQLPEEGLKFMVYLQKENIIDESGMPKERFSAEFPKEGPSILRIQQVVRGDSAAYFCASSPSPGFSYEQYFGPGTRLTVT.

The chain couples TRBV5-5 to TRBJ2-3, with 7 bases matching TRBD1. V shed 5 bases, J shed 3 bases, and the junction held 3 bases outside the gene matches. Per the germline V gene, CDR1 is SGHKS and CDR2 is YYEKEE (reference sequence). The CDR3 is 13 amino acids. The CDR3 loop is CASRTGMTDTQYF. In nucleotides, the CDR3 is TGTGCCAGCAGGACAGGGATGACAGATACGCAGTATTTT.

The chain employs TRBV27 and TRBJ2-7; 9 nucleotides agree with TRBD2. This CDR3 has 17 amino acids. Trimming removed 7 bases from V and 3 bases from J; junction bases left unmatched: 16. Germline V gene lookup returns CDR1 MNHEY and CDR2 SMNVEV (reference sequence). CDR3 protein: CASIVRAGGSYNYEQYF. The CDR3 nucleotides read TGTGCCAGCATAGTACGAGCGGGAGGATCCTATAACTACGAGCAGTACTTC.

This sequence joins TRBV29-1 and TRBJ2-7, with D tentatively TRBD1 (5 bases). Trimming left V 4 bases short and J 2 bases short, with 9 bases between. The germline V gene has CDR1 SQVTM and CDR2 ANQGSEA. This CDR3 spans 12 amino acids. The CDR3 loop reads CSVVVGPYEQYF. The CDR3 nucleotides read TGCAGCGTTGTGGTGGGGCCCTACGAGCAGTACTTC.

The rearrangement links TRBV5-1 to TRBJ1-2; a weak D match, TRBD1 (5 bases). V lost 4 bases and J 5 bases, leaving 15 bases between the germline ends. The CDR3 loop spans 14 amino acids. Germline V lookup: CDR1 SGHRS, CDR2 YFSETQ. This CDR3 is CASSHAGHHYGYTF. The CDR3, as DNA: TGCGCCAGCAGCCACGCAGGGCACCATTATGGCTACACCTTC.

This chain links TRBV11-2 with TRBJ1-3; D uncertain. The CDR3 runs to 16 residues. The ends were cut back, 2 bases at V and 0 bases at J, with 11 bases in the middle. The germline gives CDR1 SGHAT, CDR2 FQNNGV. The CDR3 protein is CASSLKAANSGNTIYF. The CDR3 region has the DNA TGTGCCAGCAGCTTAAAGGCGGCCAACTCTGGAAACACCATATATTTT.

The CDR3 DNA follows: TGTGCCGCCACCTTGGGTTTCAACACTGAAGCTTTCTTT. Translated: CAATLGFNTEAFF. J is TRBJ1-1 and V is TRBV10-3; D is unresolved. V was cut by 11 bases and J by 2 bases, with 15 bases left in between. In germline, CDR1 is ENHRY, CDR2 SYGVKD. The CDR3 has 13 amino acids.

This clone has a handful of counts. V usage is TRBV7-8 and J usage is TRBJ1-3; TRBD1 aligns across 8 bases. The CDR3 has 15 amino acids. V lost 5 bases, J lost 4 bases, and 7 bases stayed unmatched. Germline-derived CDR1 and CDR2 are SGHVS and FQNEAQ. The CDR3 region is CASSLGQGEGNTIYF. The CDR3 DNA sequence: TGTGCCAGCAGCCTTGGACAGGGAGAAGGAAACACCATATATTTT.

The chain links TRBV28 to TRBJ2-7; TRBD2 is a possible D gene (5 bases). Deletions cut 4 bases from V and 6 bases from J, with 13 bases between. Germline assignment: CDR1 MDHEN and CDR2 SYDVKM. This CDR3 has 13 residues. The CDR3 protein is CASSWESGVEQYF. DNA for the CDR3: TGTGCCAGCAGTTGGGAGTCGGGTGTCGAGCAGTACTTC. The full variable domain, its missing parts supplied by reference TRBV28 and TRBJ2-7, is DVKVTQSSRYLVKRTGEKVFLECVQDMDHENMFWYRQDPGLGLRLIYFSYDVKMKEKGDIPEGYSVSREKKERFSLILESASTNQTSMYLCASSWESGVEQYFGPGTRLTVT.

V usage is TRBV11-3 and J usage is TRBJ1-2; D gene unclear. Germline V gene lookup returns CDR1 SGHNT and CDR2 YENEEA. V was trimmed by 4 bases and J by 8 bases, leaving 17 bases between them. CDR3 length equals 14 residues. Here the CDR3 DNA reads TGTGCCAGCAGCTACCCCCGGGGTTCCCGGGGCTACACCTTC. It codes for CASSYPRGSRGYTF.

The V and J genes are TRBV27 and TRBJ2-7; a weak D match, TRBD1 (5 bases). The V end lost 3 bases, the J end lost 1 base, and 10 bases lay between the germline ends. CDR3 size: 14 residues. CDR1 and CDR2 (germline): MNHEY, SMNVEV (reference sequence). Here the CDR3 reads CASSFLGESYEQYF. CDR3 DNA sequence: TGTGCCAGCAGTTTTCTAGGGGAATCCTACGAGCAGTACTTC.